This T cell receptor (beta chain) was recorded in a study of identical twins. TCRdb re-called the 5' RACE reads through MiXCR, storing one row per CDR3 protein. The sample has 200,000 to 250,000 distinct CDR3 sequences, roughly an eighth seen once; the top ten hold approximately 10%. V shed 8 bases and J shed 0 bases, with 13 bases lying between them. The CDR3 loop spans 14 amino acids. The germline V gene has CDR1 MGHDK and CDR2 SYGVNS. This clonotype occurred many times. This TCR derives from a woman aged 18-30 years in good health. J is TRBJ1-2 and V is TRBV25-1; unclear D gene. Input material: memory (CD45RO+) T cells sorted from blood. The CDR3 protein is CASEPAGSNYGYTF. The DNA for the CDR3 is TGTGCCAGCGAACCGGCCGGGTCTAACTATGGCTACACCTTC.